A single sample gave rise to the 30 T cell receptor beta chains below, sequenced in a study of spatial heterogeneity in lung cancer. The time point here: sample taken at primary tumor resection. The authors sequenced whole RNA from tumor, nontumor lung or frozen PBMC without sorting. In TCRdb, the 5' RACE reads were re-called with MiXCR into one record per CDR3 protein. This table holds about 86,000 distinct CDR3 sequences, around an eighth found once. The sequencing here drew on PBMCs, taken at surgery. Receptors were obtained from a male donor with early-stage non-small cell lung cancer.

The genes are TRBV3-1 and TRBJ2-1; possibly TRBD2 for D (6 bases). The V gene's germline CDR1 is LGHDT and CDR2 YNNKEL (reference sequence). Trimming shortened V by 4 bases and J by 8 bases, and 15 bases separated the two germline ends. The CDR3 totals 14 residues. The CDR3 sequence: CASSREGGDHEQFF. In DNA, the CDR3 is TGTGCCAGCAGCCGCGAAGGAGGGGATCATGAGCAGTTCTTC.

This clonotype was counted at least ten times. This sequence joins TRBV29-1 and TRBJ2-2; 11 positions agree with TRBD1. The V gene end was trimmed by 6 bases and the J gene end by 5 bases; junction bases not matched to a gene: 11. This CDR3 spans 16 amino acids. Per germline, CDR1 SQVTM and CDR2 ANQGSEA. CDR3 region: CSVSDRGPSGTGELFF. The CDR3 DNA is TGCAGCGTCTCGGACAGGGGGCCCTCGGGAACCGGGGAGCTGTTTTTT.

The chain carries TRBV2 and TRBJ2-5; D remains unclear. The germline gives CDR1 SNHLY, CDR2 FYNNEI. This CDR3 is built from 13 residues. V lost 6 bases, J lost 5 bases, and 13 bases lay in between. The CDR3 DNA is TGTGCCAGCAGCAGGACCGAACGGGAGACCCAGTACTTC. Translating gives CASSRTERETQYF.

The chain has TRBV2 and TRBJ2-1; D uncertain. CDR1 is SNHLY and CDR2 is FYNNEI in the germline V gene. Trimming cost V 4 bases and J 0 bases, with 13 bases left between them. This CDR3 spans 16 amino acids. CDR3 amino acids: CASSVDVPTSYNEQFF. The DNA of the CDR3 is TGTGCCAGCAGTGTGGACGTCCCTACCTCCTACAATGAGCAGTTCTTC.

The rearrangement links TRBV29-1 to TRBJ2-2; D is uncertain. V lost 6 bases and J 7 bases, leaving 12 bases between the germline ends. This CDR3 has 12 amino acids. CDR1 and CDR2 (germline): SQVTM, ANQGSEA. As DNA, the CDR3 is TGCAGCGTCGGCAGACAAGGCGGGGAGCTGTTTTTT. Its translation is CSVGRQGGELFF.

V gene TRBV20-1 combines with J gene TRBJ1-5, with D perhaps TRBD1 (5 bases). The CDR3 totals 12 residues. CDR1 and CDR2 (germline): DFQATT, SNEGSKA (reference sequence). V was shortened by 2 bases and J by 7 bases, with 9 bases between the two germline ends. CDR3 protein: CSARRGGQPQHF. CDR3 nucleotides: TGCAGTGCTAGAAGGGGCGGACAGCCCCAGCATTTT.

This clonotype was seen ten or more times. The CDR3 DNA sequence: TGTGCCAGCAGTGGCCGGGGACTACACGAAGGCTCCTACAATGAGCAGTTCTTC. Its translation: CASSGRGLHEGSYNEQFF. The chain couples TRBV6-1 to TRBJ2-1; 7 bases are a match to TRBD2. This CDR3 has 18 residues. V trimming: 4 bases; J trimming: 0 bases; junction bases outside the gene matches: 12. Germline lookup yields CDR1 MNHNS and CDR2 SASEGT.

The V gene is TRBV29-1, the J gene TRBJ1-1; 7 bases line up with TRBD1. This CDR3 has 13 residues. Per the germline V gene, CDR1 is SQVTM and CDR2 is ANQGSEA. J was trimmed by 6 bases and V by 6 bases; bases with no gene match: 10. CDR3 nucleotides: TGCAGCGTCGAAACAGGGGTATACTCTGAAGCTTTCTTT. It encodes CSVETGVYSEAFF.

This clonotype was observed many times. In DNA, the CDR3 is TGTGCCAGCAGCCCAGGGATTCCCTATGGCTACACCTTC. Translated, it gives CASSPGIPYGYTF. The chain carries TRBV12-3 or TRBV12-4 and TRBJ1-2; a possible D gene is TRBD1 (5 bases). V lost 6 bases and J 4 bases, leaving 12 bases between the germline ends. CDR3 length equals 13 residues.

This sequence joins TRBV14 and TRBJ1-1; D gene ambiguous. V lost 5 bases to trimming and J lost 7 bases, with 11 bases between them. CDR3 length: 12 amino acids. CDR1 and CDR2 (germline): SGHDN, FVKESK. The CDR3 reads CASSSGRVEAFF. The CDR3 nucleotides read TGTGCCAGCAGCTCCGGACGGGTTGAAGCTTTCTTT.

The V and J genes are TRBV27 and TRBJ2-7; D is undetermined. CDR1 MNHEY and CDR2 SMNVEV come from the germline V gene (reference sequence). This CDR3 is 12 amino acids long. Trimming took off 5 bases at V and 5 bases at J, with 10 bases between the two ends. CDR3 nucleotides: TGTGCCAGCAGTGGAGCAGCCCACGAGCAGTACTTC. Translated, it gives CASSGAAHEQYF.

This rearrangement joins TRBV5-1 to TRBJ2-2; 12 bases agree with TRBD2. Germline V lookup: CDR1 SGHRS, CDR2 YFSETQ. V shed 4 bases, J shed 1 base, and the junction held 11 bases outside the gene matches. The CDR3 totals 19 residues. CDR3: CASSPGLAGLSENTGELFF. The CDR3 bases are TGCGCCAGCAGCCCGGGACTAGCGGGTCTCTCCGAGAACACCGGGGAGCTGTTTTTT.

In its sample, this clonotype was seen a few times. V gene TRBV5-1 combines with J gene TRBJ2-3; 8 bases line up with TRBD1. From germline, CDR1 is SGHRS and CDR2 YFSETQ. The trim removed 4 bases at V and 2 bases at J, leaving 9 bases unmatched. This CDR3 region has 16 residues. The DNA of the CDR3 is TGCGCCAGCAGCCCGGCGACAGGGGATAACACAGATACGCAGTATTTT. Protein product: CASSPATGDNTDTQYF.

The chain is built from TRBV5-6 and TRBJ1-3, with D unresolved. Germline CDR1 and CDR2: SGHDT and YYEEEE. Trimming cost V 3 bases and J 4 bases, with 8 bases left between them. This CDR3 contains 13 residues. The CDR3 region has the DNA TGTGCCAGCAGCTCGAGGCGGGGAAACACCATATATTTT. Protein sequence: CASSSRRGNTIYF.

The chain uses TRBV2 and TRBJ1-3, with 7 bases matching TRBD1. Germline trimming cut 4 bases from V and 0 bases from J; bases unmatched to any gene: 9. CDR3 length: 17 residues. Germline V gene sequence: CDR1 SNHLY, CDR2 FYNNEI. Here the CDR3 DNA reads TGTGCCAGCAGTGTACCGGGACAGTGGTCCTCTGGAAACACCATATATTTT. Translating it yields CASSVPGQWSSGNTIYF.

This clonotype was seen more than once but under ten times. The chain links TRBV3-1 to TRBJ1-2, with 8 bases fitting TRBD1. The CDR3 length is 15 residues. Unmatched junction bases numbered 9, after V lost 3 bases and J lost 6 bases. CDR1 and CDR2 from the germline V gene are LGHDT and YNNKEL (reference sequence). CDR3 sequence: CASSQPPGQGNGYTF. CDR3 sequence (DNA): TGTGCCAGCAGCCAGCCCCCCGGACAGGGTAATGGCTACACCTTC.

For the CDR3, the DNA is TGTGCCAGCAGCTTAAGCTCTGGAAACACCATATATTTT. This sequence encodes CASSLSSGNTIYF. V is TRBV11-2 and J is TRBJ1-3; D not certain. The CDR3 totals 13 residues. Germline CDR1 reads SGHAT; CDR2 reads FQNNGV. The V and J ends lost 2 bases and 0 bases respectively, with 2 bases between them.

This clonotype was seen repeatedly, ten times or more. This chain uses TRBV7-6 with TRBJ2-1, with 7 bases that match TRBD2. V was pared by 0 bases and J by 6 bases, with 5 bases of the junction left unmatched. CDR1 is SGHVS and CDR2 is FNYEAQ in the germline V gene. This CDR3 is built from 15 residues. In nucleotides, the CDR3 is TGTGCCAGCAGCTTAGCGAGCGGGGTGTTCAATGAGCAGTTCTTC. This sequence encodes CASSLASGVFNEQFF.

Ten or more counts support this clonotype. The chain combines TRBV12-3 or TRBV12-4 with TRBJ1-4; D is possibly TRBD1 (6 bases). This CDR3 spans 13 amino acids. With 6 bases removed from V and 5 bases from J, the gap between germline ends came to 10 bases. In DNA form, the CDR3 reads TGTGCCAGCAGGGAGACAGGAAATGAAAAACTGTTTTTT. This gives the protein CASRETGNEKLFF.

V is TRBV20-1 and J is TRBJ1-2, with 10 bases fitting TRBD1. The ends lost 5 bases at V and 3 bases at J; junction bases unmatched: 15. Germline V gene sequence: CDR1 DFQATT, CDR2 SNEGSKA (reference sequence). The CDR3 has 17 residues. Written as DNA, the CDR3 is TGCAGTGCTCATCAGTCGTGGGACAGGGGATTAGACTATGGCTACACCTTC. Translating gives CSAHQSWDRGLDYGYTF.

In this sample, this clonotype turned up a few times. The CDR3 coding sequence is TGCAGTGCCAGACGGACTGCAGAGGCTTTCTTT. Amino acid sequence: CSARRTAEAFF. The chain carries TRBV20-1 and TRBJ1-1; D remains ambiguous. Per germline, CDR1 DFQATT and CDR2 SNEGSKA (reference sequence). This CDR3 spans 11 amino acids. V was clipped by 6 bases and J by 11 bases, with 16 bases between them.

This clonotype was observed at least ten times. The chain carries TRBV20-1 and TRBJ2-1; 10 bases align to TRBD2. V trimming: 3 bases; J trimming: 3 bases; junction bases outside the gene matches: 5. The CDR3 contains 15 residues. Germline CDR1 and CDR2: DFQATT and SNEGSKA (reference sequence). CDR3 in amino acids: CSASPGTSDYNEQFF. DNA for the CDR3: TGCAGTGCTAGTCCCGGGACTAGCGACTACAATGAGCAGTTCTTC.

The chain has TRBV11-1 and TRBJ1-1, with TRBD1 matching 7 bases. The germline V gene has CDR1 SGHAT and CDR2 FQDESV (reference sequence). CDR3 size: 14 residues. After removal of 7 bases from V and 8 bases from J, the junction contained 13 bases not matched to a gene. In nucleotides, the CDR3 is TGTGCCAGCACCATACCGGGACAGAACGAAGAAGCTTTCTTT. Its translation: CASTIPGQNEEAFF.

A few counts support this clonotype. V and J are TRBV18 and TRBJ2-1, with 11 positions matching TRBD2. With 4 bases clipped from V and 8 bases from J, the junction kept 4 bases outside the gene matches. This CDR3 comprises 14 residues. Per germline, CDR1 KGHSH and CDR2 LQKENI. The CDR3: CASSRSGRAYEQFF. CDR3 bases: TGTGCCAGCTCACGTAGCGGGAGGGCCTATGAGCAGTTCTTC.

This clonotype was observed a few times. The rearrangement joins TRBV30 to TRBJ2-1, with a possible D match to TRBD2 (6 bases). Trimming took 3 bases from V and 0 from J, leaving 27 bases between them. The CDR3 is made up of 20 amino acids. Per germline, CDR1 GTSNPN and CDR2 SVGIG (reference sequence). The CDR3: CAWSLGGIGRPRSSYNEQFF. CDR3 DNA: TGTGCCTGGAGCCTCGGCGGGATAGGGCGTCCCAGGAGCTCCTACAATGAGCAGTTCTTC.

Many counts were recorded for this clonotype. V usage is TRBV6-2 or TRBV6-3 and J usage is TRBJ2-5; D could derive from TRBD1 or TRBD2 (7 bases each). Trimming took off 4 bases at V and 4 bases at J, with 25 bases between the two ends. Germline CDR1 reads MNHEY; CDR2 reads SVGEGT. This CDR3 region has 18 residues. The CDR3, as DNA: TGTGCCAGCAGTTCCCCGTTAGGGGGCGGGAGACGAGGAGAGACCCAGTACTTC. This translates into CASSSPLGGGRRGETQYF.

J is TRBJ2-6 and V is TRBV18; D not resolved. This CDR3 has 15 residues. Germline CDR1 reads KGHSH; CDR2 reads LQKENI. V lost 1 base to trimming and J lost 0 bases, with 4 bases between them. The CDR3 DNA follows: TGTGCCAGCTCACCACGGGGCTCTGGGGCCAACGTCCTGACTTTC. Translation gives CASSPRGSGANVLTF. Variable domain in full (rest from reference TRBV18 and TRBJ2-6): NAGVMQNPRHLVRRRGQEARLRCSPMKGHSHVYWYRQLPEEGLKFMVYLQKENIIDESGMPKERFSAEFPKEGPSILRIQQVVRGDSAAYFCASSPRGSGANVLTFGAGSRLTVL.

This clonotype occurred a few times. The V and J genes are TRBV3-1 and TRBJ2-7, with TRBD1 matching over 8 bases. CDR1 and CDR2 (germline): LGHDT, YNNKEL (reference sequence). Losses at the gene ends were 4 bases for V and 5 bases for J; bases not matched to a gene: 7. The CDR3 contains 14 residues. CDR3 in amino acids: CASSLRQGWNEQYF. The CDR3 DNA reads TGTGCCAGCAGCCTCAGACAGGGGTGGAACGAGCAGTACTTC.

There are a few counts of this clonotype. The chain is built from TRBV2 and TRBJ1-1; D gene uncertain. The CDR3 has 12 residues. Germline V gene sequence: CDR1 SNHLY, CDR2 FYNNEI. V lost 6 bases and J lost 6, with 11 bases in between. DNA for the CDR3: TGTGCCAGCAGCGCTCAGTCGGCTGAAGCTTTCTTT. Translation gives CASSAQSAEAFF.

The chain links TRBV2 to TRBJ1-5, with a tentative D call TRBD1 (6 bases). The CDR3 has 15 residues. V lost 2 bases to trimming and J lost 4 bases, with 12 bases between them. Germline assignment: CDR1 SNHLY and CDR2 FYNNEI. The CDR3 loop reads CASSEIGGLNQPQHF. CDR3 coding DNA: TGTGCCAGCAGTGAAATCGGGGGGCTAAATCAGCCCCAGCATTTT.